A selection of T cell receptor beta chains follows, all from one sample in a study of blood T cell repertoires in COVID-19. Data came from immunoSEQ multiplex PCR; TCRdb stores just in-frame clones and leaves some out. The sample carries about 120,000 clones, 80% to 85% recorded once. Sequenced: peripheral blood. All receptors come from a woman between 45 and 65 years old with acute or convalescent COVID-19. CDR3s include the opening cysteine and the closing phenylalanine or tryptophan. A D gene is named only where the DNA matches it firmly. Some rows have no size entry. The others give once, few or many, or a class for an expanded clone.

v_gene	j_gene	abundance	d_gene	CDR3nt	CDR3aa
TRBV3-1/TRBV3-2	TRBJ2-7	-	-	TGTGCCAGCAGCCCCCAACGAGGCGAGCAGTACTTC	CASSPQRGEQYF
TRBV10-2	TRBJ1-2	-	-	TGCGCCAGCAGTGAGGGACACGTATATGGCTACACCTTC	CASSEGHVYGYTF
TRBV5-1	TRBJ1-1	few	-	TGCGCCAGCAAGGGACTGGCGGGGGACACTGAAGCTTTCTTT	CASKGLAGDTEAFF
TRBV29-1	TRBJ2-1	-	TRBD2	TGCAGCGTTGAGGGACTAGCGGATTTCTCCTACAATGAGCAGTTCTTC	CSVEGLADFSYNEQFF
TRBV7-9	TRBJ2-5	-	TRBD1	TGTGCCAGCAGCTGGGGACAGGGGATGGTAGAGACCCAGTACTTC	CASSWGQGMVETQYF
TRBV19	TRBJ1-5	-	TRBD1	TGTGCCAGTACCCCCGGACAGGGGGCGGGTCAGCCCCAGCATTTT	CASTPGQGAGQPQHF
TRBV6-6	TRBJ2-7	-	TRBD2	TGTGCCAGCAGTTACTCGACGATGGGGGGGGTCTACGAGCAGTACTTC	CASSYSTMGGVYEQYF
TRBV18	TRBJ1-6	-	TRBD1	TGTGCCAGCTCACCACCCCGACAGGGGAGAAATTCACCCCTCCACTTT	CASSPPRQGRNSPLHF
TRBV7-6	TRBJ2-7	-	TRBD1	TGTGCCAGCAGCAACCGGGACAGGGGGCTCGAGCAGTACTTC	CASSNRDRGLEQYF
TRBV11-1	TRBJ2-3	few	TRBD2	TGTGCCAGCAGCTTGACTAGCGGTCTAGAGAACACGCAGTATTTT	CASSLTSGLENTQYF
TRBV27	TRBJ1-5	-	-	TGTGCCAGCAGTCCCGGGGGGACGGGCAATCAGCCCCAGCATTTT	CASSPGGTGNQPQHF
TRBV3-1/TRBV3-2	TRBJ1-2	-	-	TGTGCCAGCAGCCAAGACCCGGGTTTGGACTATGGCTACACCTTC	CASSQDPGLDYGYTF
TRBV12-3/TRBV12-4	TRBJ1-4	few	-	TGTGCCAGCAGTTTTTCAGAAAAACTGTTTTTT	CASSFSEKLFF
TRBV6-5	TRBJ1-6	-	TRBD1	TGTGCCAGCAGTCCACGGGACAGGGGAAATTCACCCCTCCACTTT	CASSPRDRGNSPLHF
TRBV2	TRBJ1-4	-	-	TGTGCCAGCAGTGCCGTCTCAACTAATGAAAAACTGTTTTTT	CASSAVSTNEKLFF
TRBV7-6	TRBJ2-2	-	-	TGTGCCAGCACCGGAGTCCCCACCGGGGAGCTGTTTTTT	CASTGVPTGELFF
TRBV5-1	TRBJ2-3	-	-	TGCGCCAGCAGCTGGGCAGGGTCAGCAGATACGCAGTATTTT	CASSWAGSADTQYF
TRBV18	TRBJ2-1	few	TRBD2	TGTGCCAGCTCACCACTTCCTAGCGGCTACAATGAGCAGTTCTTC	CASSPLPSGYNEQFF
TRBV10-3	TRBJ2-5	-	-	TGTGCCACTGCGGAAGGTGTGTACCAAGAGACCCAGTACTTC	CATAEGVYQETQYF
TRBV5-4	TRBJ2-2	-	-	TGTGCCAGCAGGGTCGACAGGCGCACCGGGGAGCTGTTTTTT	CASRVDRRTGELFF
TRBV3-1/TRBV3-2	TRBJ1-3	-	-	TGTGCCAGCAGCCAAGATCGGGGGAAGGACACCATATATTTT	CASSQDRGKDTIYF
TRBV29-1	TRBJ1-1	-	-	TGCAGCGTTGACCGGTCGATGAACACTGAAGCTTTCTTT	CSVDRSMNTEAFF
TRBV10-2	TRBJ1-5	-	TRBD1	TGCGCCAGCTCCCGGGACAGGCATCAGCCCCAGCATTTT	CASSRDRHQPQHF
TRBV24-1	TRBJ1-2	once	-	TGTGCCACCAGTGATTCATTTGGGGGGACCGGTGGCTACACCTTC	CATSDSFGGTGGYTF
TRBV4-2	TRBJ2-1	-	TRBD2	TGTGCCAGCAGCCAAGAGTTGGGGGGGGTCAATGAGCAGTTCTTC	CASSQELGGVNEQFF
TRBV6-5	TRBJ2-7	once	TRBD1	TGTGCCAGCAGTCCCGGGACAGCTGATACCTACGAGCAGTACTTC	CASSPGTADTYEQYF
TRBV19	TRBJ2-3	-	TRBD2	TGTGCCAGTACGGGAGGGCGGGTCACAGATACGCAGTATTTT	CASTGGRVTDTQYF
TRBV21-1	TRBJ2-1	-	-	TGTGCCAGCAGCAAAATCGCGGGGCGAGGCTCCTACAATGAGCAGTTCTTC	CASSKIAGRGSYNEQFF
TRBV7-9	TRBJ2-7	-	-	TGTGCCAGCAGCTTGGAAGGGGGAGAACAGTACTTC	CASSLEGGEQYF
TRBV28	TRBJ1-3	-	TRBD1	TGTGCCAGCAGTACCGGGACAGCGTTGGCTGGGGACACCATATATTTT	CASSTGTALAGDTIYF
TRBV18	TRBJ2-7	few	TRBD1	TGTGCCAGCTCACGATCCGGGACAGGGGCCGAGCAGTACTTC	CASSRSGTGAEQYF
TRBV6-5	TRBJ2-2	few	-	TGTGCCAGCAGTACCCGGTGGGAGTCGGACGGGGAGCTGTTTTTT	CASSTRWESDGELFF
TRBV11-3	TRBJ2-7	-	-	TGTGCCAGCATTATGACAGGTCCGCACTCCTACGAGCAGTACTTC	CASIMTGPHSYEQYF
TRBV6-5	TRBJ2-7	-	TRBD1	TGTGCCAGCAGGACAGGGTCCTACGAGCAGTACTTC	CASRTGSYEQYF
TRBV6-6	TRBJ2-7	few	-	TGTGCCAGCAGGCACCAGGGGCCATTCTACGAGCAGTACTTC	CASRHQGPFYEQYF